Following are 10 T cell receptor beta chains from one sample sequenced in a study of T cells after yellow fever vaccination (dated by TCRdb to 2018 to 2020). Libraries came from 5' RACE. This sample was sequenced with an Illumina HiSeq 2500. TCRdb reworked the public reads: Q25 trimming with fastp, MiXCR clone assembly, productive beta chains retained. Each record represents a unique CDR3 protein, reported with the most common genes and DNA among its rows. The sample includes 70,000 or so distinct CDR3 sequences, with roughly 6% observed a single time. The ten top clones hold 2.2% of the sample. What the treatment or condition label conveys for this sample: live attenuated yellow fever vaccine strain. The starting material was CD4+ T cells sorted from PBMCs, obtained less than 18 days after the first yellow fever vaccination. All receptors derive from a man aged 18 to 35 who received the YFV17D yellow fever vaccine.

V usage is TRBV3-1 and J usage is TRBJ2-2; no firm D call. Per the germline V gene, CDR1 is LGHDT and CDR2 is YNNKEL (reference sequence). The CDR3 length is 11 residues. Between the trimmed V and J ends, which lost 1 base and 8 bases, there was a span of 2 bases. The CDR3 nucleotides are TGTGCCAGCAGCCAAGTGGGGGAGCTGTTTTTT. It yields the protein CASSQVGELFF.

In regard to this clonotype: This may come from a read error, since a much larger clone is one base off. The CDR3 loop reads CAIRPGTEETLYF. CDR3 DNA: TGTGCCATTCGACCCGGGACGGAAGAGACCCTGTACTTC. The rearrangement joins TRBV10-3 to TRBJ2-5, with D possibly being TRBD1 or TRBD2 (5 bases each). The length of the CDR3 is 13 residues. CDR1 and CDR2 from the germline V gene are ENHRY and SYGVKD.

This clonotype was detected ten times or more. The V call is TRBV12-3 or TRBV12-4, the J call TRBJ1-2; perhaps TRBD1 as D (6 bases). V dropped 6 bases and J dropped 1 base, with 15 bases sitting between them. This CDR3 contains 15 residues. CDR3 in DNA: TGTGCCAGCAGCAGTCGGGGGGCGCATAACTATGGCTACACCTTC. Amino acids: CASSSRGAHNYGYTF.

This clonotype was seen at least ten times. This chain connects TRBV7-2 to TRBJ2-1; D may correspond to TRBD1 or TRBD2 (5 bases each). Looked up from germline, CDR1 is SGHTA and CDR2 is FQGNSA. The CDR3 contains 14 residues. V dropped 2 bases and J dropped 7 bases, with 12 bases sitting between them. The CDR3 DNA reads as TGTGCCAGCAGCTTATTCGAGGGGAAAAATGAGCAGTTCTTC. Protein: CASSLFEGKNEQFF. Full variable domain (missing parts from reference TRBV7-2 and TRBJ2-1): GAGVSQSPSNKVTEKGKDVELRCDPISGHTALYWYRQSLGQGLEFLIYFQGNSAPDKSGLPSDRFSAERTGGSVSTLTIQRTQQEDSAVYLCASSLFEGKNEQFFGPGTRLTVL.

In its sample, this clonotype was seen a few times. Because it lacks the conserved phenylalanine or tryptophan at the end, this CDR3 is likely a read error. The rearrangement joins TRBV20-1 to TRBJ2-5; TRBD2 might be the D (5 bases). Trimming left V 3 bases short and J 4 bases short, with 15 bases between. The CDR3 runs to 14 residues. Looked up from germline, CDR1 is DFQATT and CDR2 is SNEGSKA (reference sequence). For the CDR3, the DNA is TGCAGTGCTAGGTACTCAACCCGGGGAGAGACCCAGTACTAC. Translation: CSARYSTRGETQYY.

This clonotype has a count of ten or more. J is TRBJ2-3 and V is TRBV15; TRBD1 might be the D (5 bases). This CDR3 has 14 amino acids. The germline V gene has CDR1 LNHNV and CDR2 YYDKDF (reference sequence). V gave up 0 bases and J gave up 9 bases, with 13 bases separating them. The CDR3 is CATSRDTGPGTQYF. The CDR3 DNA reads as TGTGCCACCAGCAGAGATACAGGCCCAGGGACGCAGTATTTT.

This clonotype has at least ten counts. The chain joins TRBV20-1 to TRBJ1-4, with 9 bases identical to TRBD1. In germline, CDR1 is DFQATT, CDR2 SNEGSKA (reference sequence). This CDR3 is 12 amino acids long. The V gene end was trimmed by 5 bases and the J gene end by 7 bases; junction bases not matched to a gene: 2. The CDR3 DNA reads as TGCAGTGCTGTGGACAGGGGTGAAAAACTGTTTTTT. Amino acid sequence: CSAVDRGEKLFF.

The table lists this clonotype with many counts. V gene TRBV10-1 combines with J gene TRBJ1-1, with no clear D. V was pared by 5 bases and J by 1 base, with 8 bases between. Germline V gene sequence: CDR1 WNHNN, CDR2 SYGVQD (reference sequence). The CDR3 totals 13 residues. CDR3 protein: CASSFNGNTEAFF. CDR3 DNA sequence: TGCGCCAGCAGTTTTAACGGGAACACTGAAGCTTTCTTT.

Many counts were recorded for this clonotype. The genes are TRBV29-1 and TRBJ2-1; 10 nucleotides agree with TRBD1. Germline-derived CDR1 and CDR2 are SQVTM and ANQGSEA. The CDR3 covers 12 residues. V dropped 7 bases and J dropped 9; count of bases not matched to a gene: 6. This chain's CDR3 is CSGLTGGGEQFF. The CDR3 nucleotides are TGCAGCGGTCTGACAGGGGGCGGTGAGCAGTTCTTC.

This clonotype has a count of ten or more. The chain employs TRBV10-3 and TRBJ2-7; TRBD2 matches at 8 bases. Germline V gene sequence: CDR1 ENHRY, CDR2 SYGVKD. V lost 6 bases and J lost 4; bases outside the gene matches: 14. The CDR3 totals 16 residues. The CDR3 region is CAISDQTSVGPYEQYF. The CDR3 region has the DNA TGTGCCATCAGCGACCAGACTAGCGTGGGGCCTTACGAGCAGTACTTC.